The 21 T cell receptor beta chains below come from one sample, sequenced in a study of T cells in Graves' hyperthyroidism and ophthalmopathy. The investigators amplified TCR beta CDR3 regions from RNA transcripts. RT-PCR in the first round (using the HTBI primer set) targeted the TCR CDR3. TCRdb re-derived calls from the multiplex PCR reads in MiXCR, one entry per CDR3 protein. In the table there are approximately 360,000 distinct CDR3 sequences, 15% to 17% of which are singletons. The specimen sequenced was blood. The receptors shown here come from a woman under 30 with Graves' hyperthyroidism that later progressed to Graves' ophthalmopathy.

The V gene is TRBV6-9, the J gene TRBJ2-7, with 7 bases lining up with TRBD2. With 4 bases clipped from V and 2 bases from J, the junction kept 5 bases outside the gene matches. Germline CDR1 and CDR2: MNHGY and SVAAGI. The CDR3 is 14 residues long. In DNA, the CDR3 is TGTGCCAGCAGTTTAAAGCGGGAAACCTACGAGCAGTACTTC. Translating it yields CASSLKRETYEQYF.

On this clonotype itself: Possible read error: a much larger clone is one base away. The V gene is TRBV2, the J gene TRBJ1-1; no reliable D call. The CDR3 totals 13 residues. Germline-derived CDR1 and CDR2 are SNHLY and FYNNEI. Trimming left V 0 bases short and J 1 base short, with 3 bases between. The CDR3 protein is CASSEAGNTEAFF. The CDR3, as DNA: TGTGCCAGCAGTGAAGCCGGGAACACTGAAGCTTTCTTT.

Many counts were recorded for this clonotype. The rearrangement uses TRBV7-8 and TRBJ1-5; D is possibly TRBD1 (5 bases). The V gene lost 1 base and the J gene lost 3 bases, with 13 bases spanning the gap. The length of the CDR3 is 16 residues. Germline V gives CDR1 SGHVS, CDR2 FQNEAQ. The DNA of the CDR3 is TGTGCCAGCAGCTTAGAGGCACAGGCGAACAATCAGCCCCAGCATTTT. This translates into CASSLEAQANNQPQHF. The variable domain in full, with the rest retrieved from reference TRBV7-8 and TRBJ1-5, is GAGVSQSPRYKVAKRGQDVALRCDPISGHVSLFWYQQALGQGPEFLTYFQNEAQLDKSGLPSDRFFAERPEGSVSTLKIQRTQQEDSAVYLCASSLEAQANNQPQHFGDGTRLSIL.

The sample holds a few counts of this clonotype. The chain employs TRBV6-1 and TRBJ1-2; 11 bases match TRBD1. This CDR3 has 15 amino acids. The germline gives CDR1 MNHNS, CDR2 SASEGT. After removal of 5 bases from V and 3 bases from J, the junction contained 5 bases not matched to a gene. The CDR3 DNA reads TGTGCCAGCAGTTATCGGGACAGGGGGGACTATGGCTACACCTTC. It yields the protein CASSYRDRGDYGYTF.

V gene TRBV20-1 combines with J gene TRBJ2-2; no clear D gene. The V end lost 2 bases, the J end lost 1 base, and 11 bases lay between the germline ends. CDR1 DFQATT and CDR2 SNEGSKA come from the germline V gene (reference sequence). The CDR3 runs 15 residues. The CDR3 reads CSARSAHGNTGELFF. As DNA, the CDR3 is TGCAGTGCTAGATCGGCACACGGGAACACCGGGGAGCTGTTTTTT.

This clonotype came up a few times. V gene TRBV10-1 combines with J gene TRBJ2-7; 9 positions agree with TRBD1. Losses at the gene ends were 6 bases for V and 2 bases for J; bases not matched to a gene: 23. The length of the CDR3 is 20 residues. The germline CDR1 and CDR2 sequences are WNHNN and SYGVQD (reference sequence). CDR3 amino acids: CASRSAGQGFVAGSAYEQYF. CDR3 nucleotide sequence: TGCGCCAGCAGGTCTGCGGGACAGGGATTTGTCGCGGGATCCGCCTACGAGCAGTACTTC.

V gene TRBV4-1 combines with J gene TRBJ2-5; 13 nucleotides align to TRBD2. Germline V lookup: CDR1 MGHRA, CDR2 YSYEKL. The junction had 15 bases not matched to a gene; V was cut back by 0 bases and J by 5 bases. This CDR3 contains 20 residues. The CDR3: CASSQDRLTLTSGRRETQYF. CDR3 sequence (DNA): TGCGCCAGCAGCCAAGATCGTTTAACCCTGACTAGCGGGAGGAGGGAGACCCAGTACTTC.

This clonotype was counted at least ten times. This rearrangement joins TRBV7-9 to TRBJ2-1; no definite D call. Trimming pared 5 bases from V and 7 bases from J, leaving 9 bases between. Germline V gene sequence: CDR1 SEHNR, CDR2 FQNEAQ (reference sequence). The CDR3 is 12 amino acids. The CDR3 DNA reads as TGTGCCAGCAGCAGGGTTGGGAATGAGCAGTTCTTC. Protein: CASSRVGNEQFF.

There are many counts of this clonotype. The chain couples TRBV7-9 to TRBJ2-1, with D possibly TRBD2 on 7 matching bases. CDR3 length: 15 residues. With 5 bases removed from V and 10 bases from J, the gap between germline ends came to 21 bases. The V gene's germline CDR1 is SEHNR and CDR2 FQNEAQ (reference sequence). CDR3 residues: CASSPIRGDTREQFF. CDR3 DNA sequence: TGTGCCAGCAGCCCAATCCGGGGGGACACTAGGGAGCAGTTCTTC.

This clonotype showed up just a few times. Here the CDR3 reads CASRPTGSNSPLHF. The CDR3 coding sequence is TGTGCCAGCAGACCCACAGGGAGTAATTCACCCCTCCACTTT. The genes are TRBV6-1 and TRBJ1-6; a weak D match, TRBD1 (6 bases). The germline V gene encodes CDR1 MNHNS and CDR2 SASEGT. CDR3 size: 14 residues. Trimming left V 6 bases short and J 6 bases short, with 12 bases between.

This clonotype has at least ten counts. V gene TRBV18 combines with J gene TRBJ1-1, with 12 bases fitting TRBD1. Germline V gene lookup returns CDR1 KGHSH and CDR2 LQKENI. V lost 4 bases and J lost 0; bases outside the gene matches: 6. The CDR3 loop spans 17 amino acids. CDR3 DNA sequence: TGTGCCAGCTCACGACGGGACAGGGGGCGGTTGAACACTGAAGCTTTCTTT. It translates to CASSRRDRGRLNTEAFF.

The sample holds many counts of this clonotype. The chain joins TRBV3-1 to TRBJ1-1; D remains ambiguous. The V end lost 0 bases, the J end lost 10 bases, and 12 bases lay between the germline ends. CDR1 is LGHDT and CDR2 is YNNKEL in the germline V gene (reference sequence). The CDR3 covers 13 residues. The CDR3 sequence: CASSQELGSGAFF. Written as DNA, the CDR3 is TGTGCCAGCAGCCAAGAACTGGGTTCGGGAGCTTTCTTT.

This clonotype appeared many times. The J gene is TRBJ2-2, the V gene TRBV2; possibly TRBD2 for D (6 bases). The CDR3 is made up of 15 amino acids. Per germline, CDR1 SNHLY and CDR2 FYNNEI. Trimming shortened V by 4 bases and J by 2 bases, and 11 bases separated the two germline ends. The CDR3 loop reads CASSVVSGNTGELFF. CDR3 nucleotide sequence: TGTGCCAGCAGTGTTGTTAGCGGAAACACCGGGGAGCTGTTTTTT.

This chain uses TRBV5-1 with TRBJ2-2; 8 bases are shared with TRBD1. Germline trimming cut 0 bases from V and 3 bases from J; bases unmatched to any gene: 7. This CDR3 is built from 17 residues. The germline gives CDR1 SGHRS, CDR2 YFSETQ. The CDR3 loop reads CASSLGPQGADTGELFF. As DNA, the CDR3 is TGCGCCAGCAGCTTGGGACCGCAGGGGGCAGACACCGGGGAGCTGTTTTTT.

A note on this clonotype: It may be a read error: a sequence one base away is much more abundant. This rearrangement joins TRBV7-9 to TRBJ2-7, with a tentative D call TRBD2 (5 bases). The CDR3 covers 18 residues. Germline lookup yields CDR1 SEHNR and CDR2 FQNEAQ (reference sequence). Here the CDR3 DNA reads TGTGCCGGCAGCTTTCGTGCCCCTTTGTGGAGAGGGCTAAGCGAGCAGTACTTC. Amino acids: CAGSFRAPLWRGLSEQYF.

V gene TRBV6-1 combines with J gene TRBJ1-2; no reliable D call. The V end was cut by 6 bases, the J end by 4 bases, with 12 bases between. This CDR3 region has 13 residues. CDR1 and CDR2 (germline): MNHNS, SASEGT. The CDR3 bases are TGTGCCAGCAGGTCTTCGGTGCGCTATGGCTACACCTTC. Translated: CASRSSVRYGYTF.

The chain carries TRBV10-1 and TRBJ2-2; TRBD2 matches 8 bases. The CDR3 consists of 16 residues. V trimming: 0 bases; J trimming: 6 bases; junction bases outside the gene matches: 6. Germline lookup yields CDR1 WNHNN and CDR2 SYGVQD (reference sequence). In nucleotides, the CDR3 is TGCGCCAGCAGTGAGTCGTCGGGACTAGGTTCCGGGGAGCTGTTTTTT. This encodes CASSESSGLGSGELFF.

This clonotype was recorded many times. Here the CDR3 reads CASSLTGTRPYNEQFF. Here the CDR3 DNA reads TGTGCCAGCAGCTTGACCGGGACTAGGCCATACAATGAGCAGTTCTTC. The chain has TRBV7-9 and TRBJ2-1; 8 positions match TRBD2. Looked up from germline, CDR1 is SEHNR and CDR2 is FQNEAQ (reference sequence). V lost 3 bases to trimming and J lost 4 bases; unmatched junction nucleotides: 8. CDR3 size: 16 residues.

The V call is TRBV28, the J call TRBJ1-4; TRBD1 matches at 8 bases. The length of the CDR3 is 14 residues. The V and J ends lost 6 bases and 7 bases, in that order; junction bases with no gene match: 7. Germline V CDR1 and CDR2: MDHEN, SYDVKM. CDR3: CASRGGTGSEKLFF. In DNA, the CDR3 is TGTGCCAGCAGGGGGGGGACAGGAAGTGAAAAACTGTTTTTT.

This clonotype was observed at least ten times. The chain couples TRBV7-8 to TRBJ2-3, with a possible D match to TRBD1 (5 bases). CDR3 length: 13 amino acids. Per the germline V gene, CDR1 is SGHVS and CDR2 is FQNEAQ. V was cut by 5 bases and J by 4 bases, with 10 bases left in between. CDR3 loop: CASSPRVPDTQYF. The CDR3 coding sequence is TGTGCCAGCAGCCCCAGGGTTCCAGATACGCAGTATTTT.

About this clonotype itself: The junction differs from germline at one of its ends, possibly a read error. The chain combines TRBV11-2 with TRBJ2-7; a weak D match, TRBD2 (6 bases). The CDR3 runs to 16 residues. The germline CDR1 and CDR2 sequences are SGHAT and FQNNGV. CDR3 nucleotide sequence: TGTGCCAGCAGTAAAAAGGCCCGGCTAGCGAGCGACGAGCGGTACTTC. Translation gives CASSKKARLASDERYF.